The T cell receptor (beta chain) under discussion was sequenced for a study of blood T cell repertoires in COVID-19. Study at large: The cDNA or gDNA used as material had been derived from T cells, B-cell-depleted T cells, or PBMCs.

V was pared by 0 bases and J by 13 bases, with 14 bases between. The CDR3 contains 13 residues. Looked up from germline, CDR1 is SGHRS and CDR2 is YFSETQ. Clones were sequenced by immunoSEQ multiplex PCR, and TCRdb holds only the in-frame ones, with some missing. The repertoire holds hundreds of thousands of clones, with roughly 85% as singletons. While infection was still active, Seattle patients were enrolled and then followed longitudinally. The rearrangement uses TRBV5-1 and TRBJ2-4; D possibly corresponds to TRBD1 (6 bases). The receptor was isolated from a man aged 50 to 60 with COVID-19, enrolled during active disease. Sequencing was carried out using peripheral blood. The CDR3 sequence is CASSLAEGQKQYF. CDR3 in DNA: TGCGCCAGCAGCTTGGCCGAAGGACAGAAACAGTACTTC.